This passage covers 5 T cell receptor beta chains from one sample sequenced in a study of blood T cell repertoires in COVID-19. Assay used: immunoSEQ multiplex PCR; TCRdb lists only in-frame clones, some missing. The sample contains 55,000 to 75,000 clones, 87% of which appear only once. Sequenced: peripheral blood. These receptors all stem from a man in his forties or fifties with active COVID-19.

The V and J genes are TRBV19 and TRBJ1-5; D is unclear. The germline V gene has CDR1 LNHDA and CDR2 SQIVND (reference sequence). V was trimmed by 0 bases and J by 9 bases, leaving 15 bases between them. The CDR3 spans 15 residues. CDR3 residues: CASSIDLFGRWPQHF. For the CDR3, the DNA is TGTGCCAGTAGTATAGATCTTTTCGGGAGGTGGCCCCAGCATTTT.

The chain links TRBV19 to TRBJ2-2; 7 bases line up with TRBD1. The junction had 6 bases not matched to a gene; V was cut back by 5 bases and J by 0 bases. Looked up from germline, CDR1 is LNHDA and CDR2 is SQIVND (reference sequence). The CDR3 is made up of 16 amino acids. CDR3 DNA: TGTGCCAGTAGTCCCGAGGGGGCGGCGAACACCGGGGAGCTGTTTTTT. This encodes CASSPEGAANTGELFF.

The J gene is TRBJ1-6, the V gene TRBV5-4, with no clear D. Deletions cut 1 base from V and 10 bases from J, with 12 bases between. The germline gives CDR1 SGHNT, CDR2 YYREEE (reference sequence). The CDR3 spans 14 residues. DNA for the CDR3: TGTGCCAGCAGCTTGTGGGGAGGCGAATCACCCCTCCACTTT. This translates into CASSLWGGESPLHF.

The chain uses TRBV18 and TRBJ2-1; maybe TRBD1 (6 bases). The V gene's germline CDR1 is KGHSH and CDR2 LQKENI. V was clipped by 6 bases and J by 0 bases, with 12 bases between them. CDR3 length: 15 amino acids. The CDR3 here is CASSAQGSSYNEQFF. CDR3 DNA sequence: TGTGCCAGCTCTGCACAGGGAAGCTCCTACAATGAGCAGTTCTTC.

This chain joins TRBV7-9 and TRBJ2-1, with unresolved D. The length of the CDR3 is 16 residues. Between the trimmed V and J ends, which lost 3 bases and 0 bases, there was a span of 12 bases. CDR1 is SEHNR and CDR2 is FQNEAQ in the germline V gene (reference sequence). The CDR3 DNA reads TGTGCCAGCAGCTTCCCCGTACTAAGCTCCTACAATGAGCAGTTCTTC. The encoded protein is CASSFPVLSSYNEQFF.